This T cell receptor (beta chain) was sequenced for a study of blood T cells in healthy people across ages. Whole-study context: Using template switching, researchers captured about one barcoded beta molecule for each two T cells.

Trimming at V came to 1 base and at J to 6 bases, leaving 3 bases not matched to a gene. The CDR3 sequence is 15 residues long. Germline V lookup: CDR1 KGHDR, CDR2 SFDVKD. Isolation per sample recovered at least 6 million PBMCs. Next came a second PCR, run for roughly 7 to 12 cycles, which used a sample-barcoded 5' primer along with a J-beta primer mix. Each cDNA molecule was tagged by a template-switch adaptor with 12 random nucleotides. TCRdb processed the 5' RACE reads anew with MiXCR; each CDR3 protein has one entry. The sample has 1,800,000 or so distinct CDR3 sequences, roughly 43% seen once. Whole-study findings and limits: In long-lived donors, naive CD4+ cell counts and diversity exceeded those of aged donors.

The table lists this clonotype with a few counts. The antigen is not known. The clonotype originates from a human donor in good health. The V gene is TRBV24-1, the J gene TRBJ2-1; 9 bases line up with TRBD1. Sequenced input: blood. CDR3 in amino acids: CATSDFNRGLNEQFF. The CDR3 DNA sequence: TGTGCCACCAGTGATTTTAACAGGGGGCTCAATGAGCAGTTCTTC.